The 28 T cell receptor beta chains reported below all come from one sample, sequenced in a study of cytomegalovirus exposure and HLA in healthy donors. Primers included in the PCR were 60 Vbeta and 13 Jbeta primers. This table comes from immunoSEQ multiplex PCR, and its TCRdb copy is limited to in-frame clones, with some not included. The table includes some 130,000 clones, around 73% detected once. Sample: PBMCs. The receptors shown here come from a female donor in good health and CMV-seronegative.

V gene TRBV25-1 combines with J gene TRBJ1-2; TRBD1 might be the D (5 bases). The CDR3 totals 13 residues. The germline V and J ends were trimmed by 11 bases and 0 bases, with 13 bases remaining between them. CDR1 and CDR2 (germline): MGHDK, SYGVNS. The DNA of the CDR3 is TGTGCCGGCCAGGCGGGGCCTAACTATGGCTACACCTTC. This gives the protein CAGQAGPNYGYTF.

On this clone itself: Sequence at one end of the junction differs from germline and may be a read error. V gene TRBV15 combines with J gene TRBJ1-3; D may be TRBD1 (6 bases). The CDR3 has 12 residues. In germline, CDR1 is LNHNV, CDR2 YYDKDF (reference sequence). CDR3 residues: CATSSTGTLLSF. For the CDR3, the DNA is TGTGCCACCAGCAGCACCGGGACATTGCTATCTTTT.

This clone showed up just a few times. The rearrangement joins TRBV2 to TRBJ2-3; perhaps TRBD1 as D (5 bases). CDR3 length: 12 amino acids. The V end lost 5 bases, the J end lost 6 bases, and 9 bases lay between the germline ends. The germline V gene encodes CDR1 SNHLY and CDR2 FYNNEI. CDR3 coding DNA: TGTGCCAGCAGTCAGGGTGTGGATACGCAGTATTTT. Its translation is CASSQGVDTQYF. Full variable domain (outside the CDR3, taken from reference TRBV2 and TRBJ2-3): EPEVTQTPSHQVTQMGQEVILRCVPISNHLYFYWYRQILGQKVEFLVSFYNNEISEKSEIFDDQFSVERPDGSNFTLKIRSTKLEDSAMYFCASSQGVDTQYFGPGTRLTVL.

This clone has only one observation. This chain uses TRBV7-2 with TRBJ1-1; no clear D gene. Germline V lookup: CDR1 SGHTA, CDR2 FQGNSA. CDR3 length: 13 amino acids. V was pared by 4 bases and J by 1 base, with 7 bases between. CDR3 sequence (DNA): TGTGCCAGCAGCTCGCGGGAGAACACTGAAGCTTTCTTT. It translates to CASSSRENTEAFF.

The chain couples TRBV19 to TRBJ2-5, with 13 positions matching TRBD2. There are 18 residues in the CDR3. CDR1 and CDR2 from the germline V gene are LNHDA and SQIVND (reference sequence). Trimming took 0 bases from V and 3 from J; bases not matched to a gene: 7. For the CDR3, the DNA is TGTGCCAGTAGTATAGATCATGGGACTAGCGGGACGGAAGAGACCCAGTACTTC. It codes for CASSIDHGTSGTEETQYF. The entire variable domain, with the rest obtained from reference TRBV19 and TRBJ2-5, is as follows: DGGITQSPKYLFRKEGQNVTLSCEQNLNHDAMYWYRQDPGQGLRLIYYSQIVNDFQKGDIAEGYSVSREKKESFPLTVTSAQKNPTAFYLCASSIDHGTSGTEETQYFGPGTRLLVL.

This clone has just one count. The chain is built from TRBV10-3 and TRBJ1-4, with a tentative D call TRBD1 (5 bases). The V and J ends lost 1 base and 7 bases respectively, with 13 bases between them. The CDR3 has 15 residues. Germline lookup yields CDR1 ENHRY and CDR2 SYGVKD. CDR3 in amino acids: CAISEYDGASEKLFF. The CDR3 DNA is TGTGCCATCAGTGAGTACGATGGGGCGTCTGAAAAACTGTTTTTT.

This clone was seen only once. CDR3 region: CATSAGLEADEQFF. The DNA of the CDR3 is TGTGCCACCTCAGCGGGACTAGAGGCGGATGAGCAGTTCTTC. The chain joins TRBV27 to TRBJ2-1; 8 positions match TRBD2. Trimming took 10 bases from V and 8 from J; bases not matched to a gene: 13. The CDR3 spans 14 residues. From germline, CDR1 is MNHEY and CDR2 SMNVEV (reference sequence).

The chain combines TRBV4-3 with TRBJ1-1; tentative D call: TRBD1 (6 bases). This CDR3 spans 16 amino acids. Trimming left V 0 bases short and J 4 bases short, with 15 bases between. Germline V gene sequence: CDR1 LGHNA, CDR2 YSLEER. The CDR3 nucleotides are TGCGCCAGCAGCCAAGATGGCAGGGGCTCTGGCACTGAAGCTTTCTTT. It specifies CASSQDGRGSGTEAFF.

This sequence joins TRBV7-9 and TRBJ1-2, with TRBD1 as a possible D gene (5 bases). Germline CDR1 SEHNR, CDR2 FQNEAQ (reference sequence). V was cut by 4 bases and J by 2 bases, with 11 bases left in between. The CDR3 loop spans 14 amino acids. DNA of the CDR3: TGTGCCAGCAGCTCCAGGGAGGAGAACTATGGCTACACCTTC. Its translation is CASSSREENYGYTF. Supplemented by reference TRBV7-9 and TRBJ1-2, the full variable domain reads DTGVSQNPRHKITKRGQNVTFRCDPISEHNRLYWYRQTLGQGPEFLTYFQNEAQLEKSRLLSDRFSAERPKGSFSTLEIQRTEQGDSAMYLCASSSREENYGYTFGSGTRLTVV.

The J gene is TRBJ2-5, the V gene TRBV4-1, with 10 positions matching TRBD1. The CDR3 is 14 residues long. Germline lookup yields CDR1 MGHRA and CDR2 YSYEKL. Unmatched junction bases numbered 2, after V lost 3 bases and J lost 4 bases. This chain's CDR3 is CASSHDRGRETQYF. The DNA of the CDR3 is TGCGCCAGCAGCCATGACAGGGGGCGAGAGACCCAGTACTTC.

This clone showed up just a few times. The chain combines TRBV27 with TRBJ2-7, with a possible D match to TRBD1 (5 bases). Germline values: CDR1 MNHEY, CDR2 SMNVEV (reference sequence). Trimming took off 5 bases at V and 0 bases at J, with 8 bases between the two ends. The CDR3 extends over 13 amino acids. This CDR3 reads CASSQGDSYEQYF. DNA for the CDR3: TGTGCCAGCAGTCAAGGGGACTCCTACGAGCAGTACTTC.

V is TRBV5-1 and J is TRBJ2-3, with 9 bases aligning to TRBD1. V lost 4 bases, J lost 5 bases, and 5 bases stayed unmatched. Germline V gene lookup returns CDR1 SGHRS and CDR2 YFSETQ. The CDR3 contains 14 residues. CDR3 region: CASSVGQGEDTQYF. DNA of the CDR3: TGCGCCAGCAGCGTGGGACAGGGAGAAGATACGCAGTATTTT.

CDR3 protein: CASSTDRSSYEQYF. CDR3 bases: TGTGCCAGCAGTACGGACAGGTCATCCTACGAGCAGTACTTC. The chain uses TRBV6-1 and TRBJ2-7, with 7 nucleotides matching TRBD1. Losses at the gene ends were 5 bases for V and 1 base for J; bases not matched to a gene: 5. The CDR3 consists of 14 residues. The V gene's germline CDR1 is MNHNS and CDR2 SASEGT.

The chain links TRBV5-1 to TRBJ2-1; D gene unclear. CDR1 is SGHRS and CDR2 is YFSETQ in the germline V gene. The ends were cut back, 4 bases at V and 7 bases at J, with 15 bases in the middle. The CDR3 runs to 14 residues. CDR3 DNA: TGCGCCAGCAGCACGCTGGCAGACGGGAATGAGCAGTTCTTC. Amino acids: CASSTLADGNEQFF. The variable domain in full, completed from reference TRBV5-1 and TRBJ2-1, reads KAGVTQTPRYLIKTRGQQVTLSCSPISGHRSVSWYQQTPGQGLQFLFEYFSETQRNKGNFPGRFSGRQFSNSRSEMNVSTLELGDSALYLCASSTLADGNEQFFGPGTRLTVL.

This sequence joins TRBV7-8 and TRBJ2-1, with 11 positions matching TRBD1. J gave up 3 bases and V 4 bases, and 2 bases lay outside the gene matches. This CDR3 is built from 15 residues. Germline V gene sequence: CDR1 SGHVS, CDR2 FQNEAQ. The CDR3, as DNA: TGTGCCAGCAGCTCGGACAGGGGGCTCTACAATGAGCAGTTCTTC. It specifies CASSSDRGLYNEQFF.

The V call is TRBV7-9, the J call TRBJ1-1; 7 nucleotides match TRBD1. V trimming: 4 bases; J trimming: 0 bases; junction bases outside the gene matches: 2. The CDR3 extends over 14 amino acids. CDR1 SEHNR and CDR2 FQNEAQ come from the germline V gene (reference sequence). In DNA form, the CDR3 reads TGTGCCAGCAGCTCAGGGACAGTGAACACTGAAGCTTTCTTT. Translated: CASSSGTVNTEAFF.

The CDR3 nucleotides are TGCGCCAGCAGCTTGGGGGGGCCTTGGCAGGGGAACACTGAAGCTTTCTTT. Residues: CASSLGGPWQGNTEAFF. The chain carries TRBV5-1 and TRBJ1-1; D is perhaps TRBD1 (6 bases). The V end lost 0 bases, the J end lost 1 base, and 16 bases lay between the germline ends. Germline values: CDR1 SGHRS, CDR2 YFSETQ. The CDR3 totals 17 residues.

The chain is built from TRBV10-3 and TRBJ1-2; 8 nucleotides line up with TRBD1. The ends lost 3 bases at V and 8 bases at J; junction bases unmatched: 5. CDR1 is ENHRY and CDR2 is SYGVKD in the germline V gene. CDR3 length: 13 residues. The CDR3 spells CAISEGGQAGYTF. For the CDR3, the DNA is TGTGCCATCAGTGAAGGGGGACAGGCCGGCTACACCTTC.

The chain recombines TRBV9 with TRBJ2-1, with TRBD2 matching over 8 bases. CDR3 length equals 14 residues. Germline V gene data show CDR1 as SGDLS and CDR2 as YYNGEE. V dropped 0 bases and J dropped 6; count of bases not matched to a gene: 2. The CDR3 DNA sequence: TGTGCCAGCAGCGTAGCGGGAGGGGGCAATGAGCAGTTCTTC. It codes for CASSVAGGGNEQFF.

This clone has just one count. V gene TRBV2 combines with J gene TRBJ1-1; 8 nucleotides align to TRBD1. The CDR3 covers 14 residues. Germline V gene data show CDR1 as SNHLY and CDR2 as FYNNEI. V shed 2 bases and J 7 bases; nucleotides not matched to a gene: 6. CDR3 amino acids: CASSERQGNSEAFF. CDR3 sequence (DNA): TGTGCCAGCAGTGAAAGACAGGGGAATAGTGAAGCTTTCTTT.

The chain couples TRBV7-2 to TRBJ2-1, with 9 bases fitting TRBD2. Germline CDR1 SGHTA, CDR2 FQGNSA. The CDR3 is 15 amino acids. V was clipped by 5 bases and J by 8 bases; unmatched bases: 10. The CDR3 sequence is CASSPAGGPWDEQFF. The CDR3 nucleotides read TGTGCCAGCAGCCCGGCGGGAGGGCCATGGGATGAGCAGTTCTTC.

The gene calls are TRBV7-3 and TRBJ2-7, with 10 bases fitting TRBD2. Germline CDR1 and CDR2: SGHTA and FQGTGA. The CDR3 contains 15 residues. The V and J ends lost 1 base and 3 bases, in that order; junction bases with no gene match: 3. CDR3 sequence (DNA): TGTGCCAGCAGCTTAATGCCTAGCGGGAGCTACGAGCAGTACTTC. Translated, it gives CASSLMPSGSYEQYF.

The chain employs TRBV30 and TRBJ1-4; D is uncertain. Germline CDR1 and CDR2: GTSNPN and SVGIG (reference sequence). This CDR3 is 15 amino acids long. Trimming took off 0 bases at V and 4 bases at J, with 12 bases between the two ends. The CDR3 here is CAWSVRWQDNEKLFF. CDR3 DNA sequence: TGTGCCTGGAGTGTACGGTGGCAGGATAATGAAAAACTGTTTTTT. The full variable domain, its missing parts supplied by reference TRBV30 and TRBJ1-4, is SQTIHQWPATLVQPVGSPLSLECTVEGTSNPNLYWYRQAAGRGLQLLFYSVGIGQISSEVPQNLSASRPQDRQFILSSKKLLLSDSGFYLCAWSVRWQDNEKLFFGSGTQLSVL.

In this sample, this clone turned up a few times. Written as DNA, the CDR3 is TGTGCCAGTCGGGAAACCTACGAGCAGTACTTC. It encodes CASRETYEQYF. The V and J genes are TRBV6-1 and TRBJ2-7, with D possibly being TRBD2 (5 bases). Germline CDR1 reads MNHNS; CDR2 reads SASEGT. V was clipped by 9 bases and J by 2 bases, with 8 bases between them. The length of the CDR3 is 11 residues.

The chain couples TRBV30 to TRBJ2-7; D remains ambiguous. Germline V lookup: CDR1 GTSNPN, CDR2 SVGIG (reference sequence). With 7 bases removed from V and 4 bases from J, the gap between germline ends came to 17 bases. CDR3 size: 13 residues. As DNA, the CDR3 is TGTGCCTCTCAGAGGCCCCTTGAGTACGAGCAGTACTTC. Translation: CASQRPLEYEQYF.

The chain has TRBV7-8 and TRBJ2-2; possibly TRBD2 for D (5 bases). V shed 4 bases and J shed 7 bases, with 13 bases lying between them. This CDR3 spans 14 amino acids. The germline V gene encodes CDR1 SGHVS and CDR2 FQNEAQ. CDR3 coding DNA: TGTGCCAGCAGCTCTGGACTGGGTGTCGGGGAGCTGTTTTTT. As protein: CASSSGLGVGELFF.

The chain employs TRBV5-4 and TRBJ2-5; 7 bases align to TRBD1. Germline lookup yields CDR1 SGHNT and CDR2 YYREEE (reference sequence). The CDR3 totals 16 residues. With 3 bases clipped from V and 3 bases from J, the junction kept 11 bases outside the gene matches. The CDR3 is CASSSLTGQAKETQYF. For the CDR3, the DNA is TGTGCCAGCAGCTCGTTGACCGGACAGGCGAAAGAGACCCAGTACTTC.

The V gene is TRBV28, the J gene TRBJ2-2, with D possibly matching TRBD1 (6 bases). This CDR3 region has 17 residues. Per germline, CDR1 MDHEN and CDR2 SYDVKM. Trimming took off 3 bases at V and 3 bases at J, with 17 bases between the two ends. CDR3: CASSFPLGHKDTGELFF. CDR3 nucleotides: TGTGCCAGCAGTTTCCCCCTGGGACACAAAGACACCGGGGAGCTGTTTTTT. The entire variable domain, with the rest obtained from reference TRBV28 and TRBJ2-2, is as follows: DVKVTQSSRYLVKRTGEKVFLECVQDMDHENMFWYRQDPGLGLRLIYFSYDVKMKEKGDIPEGYSVSREKKERFSLILESASTNQTSMYLCASSFPLGHKDTGELFFGEGSRLTVL.